This T cell receptor beta chain was observed in a study of shared clonotypes between healthy human individuals. Looking at the study overall: Serving as donors were two women and a few men, whose ages spanned 18 to 49.

The CDR3 consists of 18 residues. V shed 5 bases and J 0 bases; nucleotides not matched to a gene: 15. From germline, CDR1 is MDHEN and CDR2 SYDVKM. The deep-level immunoSEQ assay was used. TCRdb's copy holds only in-frame clones and misses some; the assay was immunoSEQ multiplex PCR. This table has some 2.3 million clones, roughly 93% appearing once. Donors comprised only Caucasian adults living in Nashville, Tennessee. Memory CD4+ cells were the fraction left after CD45RA+ naive selection. The gene calls are TRBV28 and TRBJ2-7; 8 bases line up with TRBD2. Sequenced: naive CD4+ T cells from PBMCs. The subset is: CD45RA+ positively selected. The clonotype was recovered from a young man in good health. Some clones in this sample may be carry-over from other donors' samples. CDR3 protein: CASSPLGLTSGSSYEQYF. The CDR3 coding sequence is TGTGCCAGCAGTCCGCTAGGGTTAACTAGCGGAAGCTCCTACGAGCAGTACTTC.